The present TCR beta chain was sequenced within a study of T cells in Graves' hyperthyroidism and ophthalmopathy. Regarding the study as a whole: Patients with ophthalmopathy were separated from those with stable hyperthyroidism by a 13 V-J model. In the blood, most expanded thyroid clonotypes above 0.001 appeared as well.

RNA transcripts served as the template for amplifying TCR beta CDR3 regions. The primer set for the first-round RT-PCR of the TCR CDR3 was HTBI. TCRdb independently ran MiXCR on the multiplex PCR reads; one entry per CDR3 protein. Of about 350,000 distinct CDR3 sequences listed, 11% to 15% are singletons. This CDR3 is 15 amino acids long. Unmatched junction bases numbered 10, after V lost 2 bases and J lost 7 bases. Germline CDR1 and CDR2: SGHVS and FQNEAQ. As concerns this clonotype: As yet, its antigen is unknown.

The TCR comes from a woman in her twenties or thirties with Graves' hyperthyroidism. The chain has TRBV7-8 and TRBJ2-7; TRBD1 matches at 8 bases. The material sequenced was blood. The CDR3 DNA follows: TGTGCCAGCAGCTTAAGGACAGGGTATTCAAGGGAGCAGTACTTC. Encoded protein: CASSLRTGYSREQYF.